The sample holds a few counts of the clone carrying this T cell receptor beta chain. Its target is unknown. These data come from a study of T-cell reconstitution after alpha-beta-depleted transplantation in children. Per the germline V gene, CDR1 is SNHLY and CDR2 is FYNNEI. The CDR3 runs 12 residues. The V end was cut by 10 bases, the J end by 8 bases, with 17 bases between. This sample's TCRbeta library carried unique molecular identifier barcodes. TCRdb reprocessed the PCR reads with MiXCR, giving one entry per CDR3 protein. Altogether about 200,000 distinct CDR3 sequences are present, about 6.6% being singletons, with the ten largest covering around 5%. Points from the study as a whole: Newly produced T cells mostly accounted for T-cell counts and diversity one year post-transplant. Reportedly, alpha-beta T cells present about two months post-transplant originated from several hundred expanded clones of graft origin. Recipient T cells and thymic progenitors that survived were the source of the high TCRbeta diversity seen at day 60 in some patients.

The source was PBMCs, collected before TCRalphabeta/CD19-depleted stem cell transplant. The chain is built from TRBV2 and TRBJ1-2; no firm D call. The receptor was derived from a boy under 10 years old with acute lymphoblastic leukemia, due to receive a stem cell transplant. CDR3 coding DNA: TGTGCCACCCCGTTAGATTCGACAGGCTACACCTTC. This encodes CATPLDSTGYTF.